Listed below are T cell receptor beta chains from one sample, sequenced in a study of cytomegalovirus exposure and HLA in healthy donors. The data were produced by immunoSEQ multiplex PCR, yet TCRdb's version contains in-frame clones alone and is incomplete. The sample consists of some 50,000 clones, around 67% of them appearing once. Sequenced: PBMCs. These receptors came from a woman aged 45-59 years in good health and CMV-seropositive. The CDR3 runs from the conserved cysteine through the conserved F or W. Fields, in order: CDR3 protein, CDR3 DNA, clone size, D gene, V gene, J gene. D genes are given only for firm matches. Rows give clone size only sometimes, using once, few, many, or a class for an expanded clone.

cdr3_aa: CASSQDGGRETQYF
cdr3_nt: TGCGCCAGCAGCCAGGACGGGGGGCGAGAGACCCAGTACTTC
clone_size: -
d_call: -
v_call: TRBV4-1
j_call: TRBJ2-5

cdr3_aa: CASSLANRAGLQETQYF
cdr3_nt: TGTGCCAGCAGCTTAGCAAATCGTGCAGGACTCCAAGAGACCCAGTACTTC
clone_size: -
d_call: -
v_call: TRBV7-9
j_call: TRBJ2-5

cdr3_aa: CASSSGVTYSNYGYTF
cdr3_nt: TGTGCCAGCAGCTCAGGGGTGACCTACTCTAACTATGGCTACACCTTC
clone_size: -
d_call: -
v_call: TRBV9
j_call: TRBJ1-2

cdr3_aa: CASRSPQETQYF
cdr3_nt: TGTGCCAGCAGGTCCCCGCAAGAGACCCAGTACTTC
clone_size: -
d_call: -
v_call: TRBV6-6
j_call: TRBJ2-5

cdr3_aa: CASSTGQGFLSGNTIYF
cdr3_nt: TGTGCCAGCAGCACCGGACAGGGCTTTCTCTCTGGAAACACCATATATTTT
clone_size: -
d_call: TRBD1
v_call: TRBV5-4
j_call: TRBJ1-3

cdr3_aa: CATHRTAGGGELFF
cdr3_nt: TGTGCCACCCATAGGACAGCGGGAGGCGGGGAGCTGTTTTTT
clone_size: once
d_call: TRBD2
v_call: TRBV19
j_call: TRBJ2-2

cdr3_aa: CASSPEGEGTDTQYF
cdr3_nt: TGTGCCAGCAGCCCCGAGGGGGAAGGCACAGATACGCAGTATTTT
clone_size: few
d_call: -
v_call: TRBV6-4
j_call: TRBJ2-3

cdr3_aa: CASSFRAGAADTQYF
cdr3_nt: TGTGCCAGCAGCTTCCGAGCGGGAGCGGCAGATACGCAGTATTTT
clone_size: -
d_call: TRBD2
v_call: TRBV13
j_call: TRBJ2-3

cdr3_aa: CASSPGTSGIFYEQYF
cdr3_nt: TGTGCCAGCAGCCCAGGGACTAGCGGGATTTTCTACGAGCAGTACTTC
clone_size: -
d_call: TRBD2
v_call: TRBV7-2
j_call: TRBJ2-7

cdr3_aa: CASSQDLRGSLRDEQFF
cdr3_nt: TGTGCCAGCAGCCAAGATCTACGTGGGAGTCTTAGAGATGAGCAGTTCTTC
clone_size: -
d_call: -
v_call: TRBV4-2
j_call: TRBJ2-1

cdr3_aa: CSVEGTSGISYEQYF
cdr3_nt: TGCAGCGTTGAGGGAACTAGCGGGATATCCTACGAGCAGTACTTC
clone_size: -
d_call: TRBD2
v_call: TRBV29-1
j_call: TRBJ2-7

cdr3_aa: CASSPMRAENSPLHF
cdr3_nt: TGTGCCAGCAGCCCAATGCGGGCTGAGAATTCACCCCTCCACTTT
clone_size: -
d_call: -
v_call: TRBV7-2
j_call: TRBJ1-6

cdr3_aa: CASSEASGGANEQFF
cdr3_nt: TGTGCCAGCAGTGAAGCTAGCGGGGGGGCCAATGAGCAGTTCTTC
clone_size: -
d_call: TRBD2
v_call: TRBV6-1
j_call: TRBJ2-1

cdr3_aa: CASSLYYEQYF
cdr3_nt: TGTGCCAGCAGCTTATACTACGAGCAGTACTTC
clone_size: -
d_call: -
v_call: TRBV5-6
j_call: TRBJ2-7